This T cell receptor beta chain was identified in a study of blood T cell repertoires in COVID-19. Looking at the study overall: COVID-19 samples collected from the United States, Italy and Spain covered acute and convalescent phases. T cells, B-cell-depleted T cells, or PBMCs provided the cDNA or gDNA that served as material.

The length of the CDR3 is 15 residues. Per the germline V gene, CDR1 is MGHRA and CDR2 is YSYEKL. V shed 2 bases and J shed 4 bases, with 15 bases lying between them. Authors' processing steps: Estimated nucleated cell counts came from reference gene primer amplification. Assay: immunoSEQ multiplex PCR; the TCRdb copy retains only in-frame clones and omits some. That table gives V, J and clone size, and the DNA gave D and trimming. The data hold roughly 340,000 clones, with almost 90% observed a single time. The chain recombines TRBV4-1 with TRBJ2-7; tentative D call: TRBD2 (6 bases). The receptor was isolated from a woman in her sixties or seventies with COVID-19, enrolled during active disease. The source material was peripheral blood. CDR3 nucleotide sequence: TGCGCCAGCAGCCAAACCGCGGGGCCTCTGTACGAGCAGTACTTC. The encoded protein is CASSQTAGPLYEQYF.